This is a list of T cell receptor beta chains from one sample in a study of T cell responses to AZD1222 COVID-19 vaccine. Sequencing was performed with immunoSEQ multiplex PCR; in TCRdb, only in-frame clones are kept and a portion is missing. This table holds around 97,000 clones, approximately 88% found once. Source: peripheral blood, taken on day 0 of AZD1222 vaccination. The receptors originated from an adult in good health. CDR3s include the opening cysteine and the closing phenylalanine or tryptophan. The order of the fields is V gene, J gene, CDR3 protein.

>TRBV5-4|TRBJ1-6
CASSSWGALLSSYNSPLHF
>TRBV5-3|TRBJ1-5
CARSRAGGKGSNQPQHF
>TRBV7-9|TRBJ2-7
CASSLVLGALNEQYF
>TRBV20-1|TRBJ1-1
CKTRLNTEAFF
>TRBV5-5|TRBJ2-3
CASSYGGMWDTQYF
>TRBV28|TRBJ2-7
CATYSPGSYEQYF
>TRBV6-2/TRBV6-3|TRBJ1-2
CASSYPGQGAYGYTF
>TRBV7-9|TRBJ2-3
CASSLEAVLTDTQYF
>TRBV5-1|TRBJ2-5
CASSPSGPEETQYF
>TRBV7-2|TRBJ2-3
CASSSREPDTQYF
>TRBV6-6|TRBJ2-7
CASRGPGQSYEQYF
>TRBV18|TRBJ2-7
CASSREGAGYEQYF
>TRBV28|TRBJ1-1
CASRDGGKNTEAFF
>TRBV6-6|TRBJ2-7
CASNYGSPFYEQYF
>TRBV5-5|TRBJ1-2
CASSFSGTGTSGYTF
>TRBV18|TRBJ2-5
CASSPDRETQYF
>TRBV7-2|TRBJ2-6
CASRSTGAGANVLTF
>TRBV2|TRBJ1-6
CAGLYREPPLHF
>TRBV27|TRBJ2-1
CASSLTDVHEQFF
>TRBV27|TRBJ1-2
CASSLKGAQAYGYTF
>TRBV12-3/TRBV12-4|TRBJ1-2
CASGAGANYGYTF
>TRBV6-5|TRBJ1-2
CASSYRLQGNYGYTF
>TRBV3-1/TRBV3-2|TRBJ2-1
CASRDLTGTVLNNEQFF
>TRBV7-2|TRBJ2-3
CASSSQTLSGRSTDTQYF
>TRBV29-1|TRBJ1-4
CSVVQSTGRGEKLFF
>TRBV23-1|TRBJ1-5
CASSQSTRLSNQPQHF
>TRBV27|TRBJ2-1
CASLQNNEQFF